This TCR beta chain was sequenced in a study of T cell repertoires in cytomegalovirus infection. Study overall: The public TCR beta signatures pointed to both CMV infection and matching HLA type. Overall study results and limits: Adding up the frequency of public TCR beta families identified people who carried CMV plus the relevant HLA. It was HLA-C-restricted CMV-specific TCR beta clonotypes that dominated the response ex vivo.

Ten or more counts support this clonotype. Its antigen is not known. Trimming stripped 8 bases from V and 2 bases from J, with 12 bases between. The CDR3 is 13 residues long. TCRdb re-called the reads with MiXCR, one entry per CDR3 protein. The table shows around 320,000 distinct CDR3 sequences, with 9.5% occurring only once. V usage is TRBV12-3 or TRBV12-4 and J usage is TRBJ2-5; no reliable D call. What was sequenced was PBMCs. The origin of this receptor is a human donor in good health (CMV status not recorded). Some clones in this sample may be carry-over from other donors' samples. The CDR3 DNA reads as TGTGCCAGCGGATTCTCTCGGCAAGAGACCCAGTACTTC. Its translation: CASGFSRQETQYF.